These 4 T cell receptor beta chains share one sample of origin, sequenced in a study of shared clonotypes between healthy human individuals (TCRdb year 2020). Libraries came from the immunoSEQ multiplex PCR assay. TCRdb carries this immuneACCESS record with in-frame sequences only. Its versions omit some clonotypes, under half of them owing to an unresolved V gene in the studies checked, with the rest unexplained. The sample contains about 2,500,000 clones, more than 80% of them found a single time. Together, the top ten hold roughly 0.13% of the sample. Sequenced material: naive CD4+ T cells sorted from blood. Interpreted using the paper, the cell subset or site label stands for: CD45RA+ positively selected. The receptors were gathered from a man aged 18 to 35 in good health.

This chain uses TRBV6-6 with TRBJ2-7; 9 bases agree with TRBD1. There are 14 residues in the CDR3. Trimming took 6 bases from V and 6 from J; bases not matched to a gene: 9. Germline V CDR1 and CDR2: MNHNY, SVGAGI (reference sequence). In DNA form, the CDR3 reads TGTGCCAGCAGCCTGACAGGGGGAAGGGGCGAGCAGTACTTC. It encodes CASSLTGGRGEQYF.

This clone was detected a few times. Other DNA sequences in the same sample also yield this CDR3. The genes are TRBV7-3 and TRBJ2-2; 7 bases line up with TRBD1. The CDR3 extends over 14 amino acids. CDR1 is SGHTA and CDR2 is FQGTGA in the germline V gene. The V segment lost 5 bases and the J segment 1 base; nucleotides outside the gene matches: 1. CDR3 amino acids: CASSRTGNTGELFF. For the CDR3, the DNA is TGTGCCAGCAGCCGGACAGGGAACACCGGGGAGCTGTTTTTT. Looking up the rest from reference TRBV7-3 and TRBJ2-2 gives the full variable domain: GAGVSQTPSNKVTEKGKYVELRCDPISGHTALYWYRQSLGQGPEFLIYFQGTGAADDSGLPNDRFFAVRPEGSVSTLKIQRTERGDSAVYLCASSRTGNTGELFFGEGSRLTVL.

The chain couples TRBV11-3 to TRBJ2-5; 11 positions agree with TRBD2. The CDR3 loop spans 16 amino acids. Trimming at V came to 3 bases and at J to 7 bases, leaving 10 bases not matched to a gene. Germline assignment: CDR1 SGHNT and CDR2 YENEEA. The chain's CDR3 is CASSFSTSGTEGTQYF. The CDR3, as DNA: TGTGCCAGCAGCTTCTCGACTAGCGGGACGGAAGGGACCCAGTACTTC.

This chain uses TRBV6-6 with TRBJ2-7; D perhaps matches TRBD1 (6 bases). V lost 5 bases and J lost 0, with 11 bases in between. Germline assignment: CDR1 MNHNY and CDR2 SVGAGI (reference sequence). The CDR3 covers 14 residues. CDR3 nucleotides: TGTGCCAGCAGTGGGACGACAGGCTCCTACGAGCAGTACTTC. It translates to CASSGTTGSYEQYF.